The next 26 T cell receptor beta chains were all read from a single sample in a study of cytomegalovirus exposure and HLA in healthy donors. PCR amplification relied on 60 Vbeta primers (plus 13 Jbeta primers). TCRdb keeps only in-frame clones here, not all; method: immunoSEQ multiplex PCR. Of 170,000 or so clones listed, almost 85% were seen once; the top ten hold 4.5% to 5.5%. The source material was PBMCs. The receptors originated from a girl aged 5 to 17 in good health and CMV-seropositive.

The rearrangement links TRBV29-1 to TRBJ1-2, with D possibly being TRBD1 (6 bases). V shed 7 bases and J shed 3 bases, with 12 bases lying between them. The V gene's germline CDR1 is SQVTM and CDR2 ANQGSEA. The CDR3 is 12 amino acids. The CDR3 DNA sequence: TGCAGCGCGGGACACTCGTACTATGGCTACACCTTC. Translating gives CSAGHSYYGYTF.

DNA for the CDR3: TGTGCCAGCAGTCCAGGGTCGCACACTGAAGCTTTCTTT. Protein product: CASSPGSHTEAFF. The gene calls are TRBV2 and TRBJ1-1, with D perhaps matching TRBD1 (5 bases). CDR1 SNHLY and CDR2 FYNNEI come from the germline V gene. The CDR3 contains 13 residues. Trimming removed 5 bases from V and 3 bases from J, with 10 bases in between.

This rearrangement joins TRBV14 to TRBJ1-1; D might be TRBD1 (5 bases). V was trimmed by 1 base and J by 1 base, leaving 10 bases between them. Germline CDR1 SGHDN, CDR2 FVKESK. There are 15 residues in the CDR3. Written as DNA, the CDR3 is TGTGCCAGCAGCCAAGTGAACAGGTGGAACACTGAAGCTTTCTTT. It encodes CASSQVNRWNTEAFF.

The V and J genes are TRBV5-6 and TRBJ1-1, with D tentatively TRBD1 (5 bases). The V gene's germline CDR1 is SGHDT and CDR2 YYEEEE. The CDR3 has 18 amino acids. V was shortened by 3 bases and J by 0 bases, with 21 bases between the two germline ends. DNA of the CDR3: TGTGCCAGCAGCTCCAGATTTTCGCAAGGGGTGATGAACACTGAAGCTTTCTTT. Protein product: CASSSRFSQGVMNTEAFF.

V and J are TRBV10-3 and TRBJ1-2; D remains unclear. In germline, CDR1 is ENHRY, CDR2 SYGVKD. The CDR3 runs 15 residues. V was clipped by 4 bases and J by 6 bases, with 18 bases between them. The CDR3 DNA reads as TGTGCCATCAGTGGAACTTATACTACGGATCATGGCTACACCTTC. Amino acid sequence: CAISGTYTTDHGYTF.

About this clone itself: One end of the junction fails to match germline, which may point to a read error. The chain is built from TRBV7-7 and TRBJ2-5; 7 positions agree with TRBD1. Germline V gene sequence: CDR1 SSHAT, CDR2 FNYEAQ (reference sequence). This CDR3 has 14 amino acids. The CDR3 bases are TGTGCTAGCAGCTTTCGACAGGGACGAGAGACCCAGCACTTC. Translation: CASSFRQGRETQHF.

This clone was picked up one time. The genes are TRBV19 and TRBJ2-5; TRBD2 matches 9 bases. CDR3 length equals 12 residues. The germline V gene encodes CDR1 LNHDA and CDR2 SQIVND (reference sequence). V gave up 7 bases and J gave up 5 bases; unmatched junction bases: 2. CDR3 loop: CASMSGGETQYF. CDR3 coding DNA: TGTGCCAGTATGAGCGGGGGGGAGACCCAGTACTTC.

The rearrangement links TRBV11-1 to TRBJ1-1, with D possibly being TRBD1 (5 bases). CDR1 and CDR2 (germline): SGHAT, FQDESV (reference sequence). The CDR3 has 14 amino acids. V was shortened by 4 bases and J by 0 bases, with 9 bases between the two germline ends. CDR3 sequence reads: CASSSPTVNTEAFF. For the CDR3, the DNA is TGTGCCAGCAGCTCGCCGACAGTGAACACTGAAGCTTTCTTT.

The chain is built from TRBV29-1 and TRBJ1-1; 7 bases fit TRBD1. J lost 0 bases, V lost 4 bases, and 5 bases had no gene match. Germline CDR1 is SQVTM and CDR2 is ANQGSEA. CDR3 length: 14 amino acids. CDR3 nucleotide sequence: TGCAGCGTTGTGCGACAGGGCATGAACACTGAAGCTTTCTTT. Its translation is CSVVRQGMNTEAFF.

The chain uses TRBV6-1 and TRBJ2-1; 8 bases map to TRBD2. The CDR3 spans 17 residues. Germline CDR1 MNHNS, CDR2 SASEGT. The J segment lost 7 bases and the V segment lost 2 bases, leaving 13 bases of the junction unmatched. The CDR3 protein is CASSETKVSGVINEQFF. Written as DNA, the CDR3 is TGTGCCAGCAGTGAAACAAAGGTTAGCGGGGTAATTAATGAGCAGTTCTTC.

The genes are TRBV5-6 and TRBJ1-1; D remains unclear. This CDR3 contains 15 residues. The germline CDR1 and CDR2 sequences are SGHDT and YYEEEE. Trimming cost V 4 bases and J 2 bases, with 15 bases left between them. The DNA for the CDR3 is TGTGCCAGCAGCCACCTGGAGGCAGGTAACACTGAAGCTTTCTTT. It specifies CASSHLEAGNTEAFF.

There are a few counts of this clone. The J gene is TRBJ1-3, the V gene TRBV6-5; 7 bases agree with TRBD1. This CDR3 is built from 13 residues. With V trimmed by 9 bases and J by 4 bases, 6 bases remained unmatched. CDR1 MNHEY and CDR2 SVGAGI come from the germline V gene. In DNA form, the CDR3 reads TGTGCCAGTTCAACAGGGGAAGGAAACACCATATATTTT. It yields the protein CASSTGEGNTIYF.

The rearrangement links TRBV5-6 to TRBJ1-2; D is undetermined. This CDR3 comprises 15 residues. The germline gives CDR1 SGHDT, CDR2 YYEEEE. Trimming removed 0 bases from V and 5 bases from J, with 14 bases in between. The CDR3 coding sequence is TGTGCCAGCAGCTTGGTGGCGGAGATGCAGTATGGCTACACCTTC. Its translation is CASSLVAEMQYGYTF.

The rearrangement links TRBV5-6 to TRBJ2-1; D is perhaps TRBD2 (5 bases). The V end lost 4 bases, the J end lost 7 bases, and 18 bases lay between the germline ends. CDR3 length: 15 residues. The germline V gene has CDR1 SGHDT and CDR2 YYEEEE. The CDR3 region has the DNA TGTGCCAGCAGCCTTGGACGGGATTACATGAATGAGCAGTTCTTC. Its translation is CASSLGRDYMNEQFF.

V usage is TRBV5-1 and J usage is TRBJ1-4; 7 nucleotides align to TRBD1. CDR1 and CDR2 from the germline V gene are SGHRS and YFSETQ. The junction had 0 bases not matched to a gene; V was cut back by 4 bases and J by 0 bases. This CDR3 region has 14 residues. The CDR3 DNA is TGCGCCAGCAGCGGGACAGCAACTAATGAAAAACTGTTTTTT. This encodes CASSGTATNEKLFF.

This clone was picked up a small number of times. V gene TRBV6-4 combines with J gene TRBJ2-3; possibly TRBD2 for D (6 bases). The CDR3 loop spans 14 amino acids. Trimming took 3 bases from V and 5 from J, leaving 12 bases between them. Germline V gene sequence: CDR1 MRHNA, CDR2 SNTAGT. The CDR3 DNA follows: TGTGCCAGCAGTGAGGGGGGATCTGGAGATACGCAGTATTTT. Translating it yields CASSEGGSGDTQYF.

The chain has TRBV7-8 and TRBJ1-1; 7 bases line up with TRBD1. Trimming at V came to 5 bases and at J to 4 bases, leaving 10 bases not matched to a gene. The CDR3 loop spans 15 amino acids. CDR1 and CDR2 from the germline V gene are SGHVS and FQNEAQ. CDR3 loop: CASSLDRALGTEAFF. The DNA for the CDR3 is TGTGCCAGCAGCCTAGACAGGGCCCTGGGCACTGAAGCTTTCTTT.

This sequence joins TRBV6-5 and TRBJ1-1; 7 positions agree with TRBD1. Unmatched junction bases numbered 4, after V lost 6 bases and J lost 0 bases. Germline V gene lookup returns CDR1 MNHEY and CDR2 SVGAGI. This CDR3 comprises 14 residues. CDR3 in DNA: TGTGCCAGCAGACGACAGGGCCTGAACACTGAAGCTTTCTTT. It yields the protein CASRRQGLNTEAFF.

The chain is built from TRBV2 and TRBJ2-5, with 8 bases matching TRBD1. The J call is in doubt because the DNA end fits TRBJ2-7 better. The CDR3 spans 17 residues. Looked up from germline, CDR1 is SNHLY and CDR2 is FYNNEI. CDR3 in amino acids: CASSDTFATGVMYEQYF. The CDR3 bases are TGTGCCAGCAGTGATACCTTCGCGACAGGGGTGATGTACGAGCAGTACTTC.

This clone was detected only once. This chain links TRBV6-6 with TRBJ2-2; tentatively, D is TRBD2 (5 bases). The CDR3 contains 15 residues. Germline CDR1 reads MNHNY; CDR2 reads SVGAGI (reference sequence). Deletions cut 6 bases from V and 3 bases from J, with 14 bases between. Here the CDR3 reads CASRRGSGDTGELFF. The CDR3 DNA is TGTGCCAGCAGGAGAGGGTCCGGGGACACCGGGGAGCTGTTTTTT.

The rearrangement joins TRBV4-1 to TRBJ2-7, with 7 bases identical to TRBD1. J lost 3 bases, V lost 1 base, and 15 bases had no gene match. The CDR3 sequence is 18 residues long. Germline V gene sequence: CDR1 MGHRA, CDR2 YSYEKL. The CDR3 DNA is TGCGCCAGCAGCCAAGTGATTGCTGTTGCAGGGGGTATCTACGAGCAGTACTTC. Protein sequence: CASSQVIAVAGGIYEQYF.

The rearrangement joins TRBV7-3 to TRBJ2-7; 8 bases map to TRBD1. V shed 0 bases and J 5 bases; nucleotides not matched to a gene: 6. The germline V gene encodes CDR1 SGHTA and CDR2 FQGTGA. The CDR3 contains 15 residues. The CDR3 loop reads CASSLTGGQGDEQYF. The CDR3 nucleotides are TGTGCCAGCAGCTTAACGGGAGGACAGGGAGACGAGCAGTACTTC.

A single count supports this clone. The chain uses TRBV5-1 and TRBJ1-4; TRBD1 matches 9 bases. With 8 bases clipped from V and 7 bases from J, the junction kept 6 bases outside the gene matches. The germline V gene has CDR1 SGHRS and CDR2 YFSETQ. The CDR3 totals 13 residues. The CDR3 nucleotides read TGCGCCAGTAAGGGACAGGGAAGTGAAAAACTGTTTTTT. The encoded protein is CASKGQGSEKLFF.

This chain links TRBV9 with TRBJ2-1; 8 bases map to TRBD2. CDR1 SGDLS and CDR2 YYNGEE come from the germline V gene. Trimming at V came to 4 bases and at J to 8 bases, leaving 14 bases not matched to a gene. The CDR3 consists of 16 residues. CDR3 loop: CASSPGGALRRDEQFF. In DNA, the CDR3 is TGTGCCAGCAGCCCCGGGGGGGCCCTGCGGCGGGATGAGCAGTTCTTC.

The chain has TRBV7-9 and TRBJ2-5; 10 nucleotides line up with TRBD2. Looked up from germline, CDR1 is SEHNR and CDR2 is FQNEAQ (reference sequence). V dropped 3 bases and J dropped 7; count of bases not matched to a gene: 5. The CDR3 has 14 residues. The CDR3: CASSFSGGPGTQYF. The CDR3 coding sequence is TGTGCCAGCAGCTTTAGCGGGGGGCCGGGGACCCAGTACTTC. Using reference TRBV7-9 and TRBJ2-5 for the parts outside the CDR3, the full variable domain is DTGVSQNPRHKITKRGQNVTFRCDPISEHNRLYWYRQTLGQGPEFLTYFQNEAQLEKSRLLSDRFSAERPKGSFSTLEIQRTEQGDSAMYLCASSFSGGPGTQYFGPGTRLLVL.

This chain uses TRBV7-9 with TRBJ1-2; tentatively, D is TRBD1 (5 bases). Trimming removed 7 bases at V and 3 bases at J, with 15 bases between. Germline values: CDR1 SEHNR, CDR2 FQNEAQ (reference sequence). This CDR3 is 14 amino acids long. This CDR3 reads CASTKRGDYYGYTF. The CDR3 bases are TGTGCCAGCACCAAAAGGGGTGATTACTATGGCTACACCTTC.